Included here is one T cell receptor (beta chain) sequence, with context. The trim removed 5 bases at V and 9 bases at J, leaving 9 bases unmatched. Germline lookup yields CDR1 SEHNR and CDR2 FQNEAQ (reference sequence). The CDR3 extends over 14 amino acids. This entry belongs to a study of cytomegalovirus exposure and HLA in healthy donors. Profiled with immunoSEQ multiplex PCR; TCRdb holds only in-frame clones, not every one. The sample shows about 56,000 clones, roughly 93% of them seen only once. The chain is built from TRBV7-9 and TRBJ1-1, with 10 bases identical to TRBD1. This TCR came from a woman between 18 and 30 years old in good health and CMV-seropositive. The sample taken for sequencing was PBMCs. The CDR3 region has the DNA TGTGCCAGCAGCGGGCCGGGACAGGGGTCGCAAGCTTTCTTT. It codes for CASSGPGQGSQAFF.